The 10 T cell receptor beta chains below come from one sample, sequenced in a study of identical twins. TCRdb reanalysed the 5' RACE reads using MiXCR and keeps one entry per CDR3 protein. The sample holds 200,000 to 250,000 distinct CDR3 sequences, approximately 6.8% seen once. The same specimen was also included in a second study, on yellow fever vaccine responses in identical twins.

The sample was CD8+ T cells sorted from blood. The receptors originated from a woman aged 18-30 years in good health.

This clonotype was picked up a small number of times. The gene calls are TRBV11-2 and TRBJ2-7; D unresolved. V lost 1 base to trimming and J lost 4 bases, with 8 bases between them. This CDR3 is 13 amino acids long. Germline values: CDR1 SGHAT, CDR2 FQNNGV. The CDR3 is CASSLGPDYEQYV. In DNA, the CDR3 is TGTGCCAGCAGCTTAGGTCCTGATTACGAGCAGTACGTC.

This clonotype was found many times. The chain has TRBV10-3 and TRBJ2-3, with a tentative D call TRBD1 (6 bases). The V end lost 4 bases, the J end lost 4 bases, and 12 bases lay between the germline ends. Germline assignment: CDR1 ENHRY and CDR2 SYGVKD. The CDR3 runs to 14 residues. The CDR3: CAISGGPYSDTQYF. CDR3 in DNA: TGTGCCATCAGTGGGGGGCCATACTCAGATACGCAGTATTTT.

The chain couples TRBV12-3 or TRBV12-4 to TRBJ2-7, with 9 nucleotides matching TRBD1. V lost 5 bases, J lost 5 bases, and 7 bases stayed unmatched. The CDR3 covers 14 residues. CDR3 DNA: TGTGCCAGCAGTCAAGACAGGGGGTTCCACGAGCAGTACTTC. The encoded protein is CASSQDRGFHEQYF.

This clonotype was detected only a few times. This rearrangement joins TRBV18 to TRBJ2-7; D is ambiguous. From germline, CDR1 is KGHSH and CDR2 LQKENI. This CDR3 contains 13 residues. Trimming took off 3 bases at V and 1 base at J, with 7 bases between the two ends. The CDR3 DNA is TGTGCCAGCTCACCGGATGAATCCTACGAGCAGTACTTC. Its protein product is CASSPDESYEQYF.

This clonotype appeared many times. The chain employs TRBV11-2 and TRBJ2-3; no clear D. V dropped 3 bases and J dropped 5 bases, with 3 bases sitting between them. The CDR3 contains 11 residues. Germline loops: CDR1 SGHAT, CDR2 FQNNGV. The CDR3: CASSFQDTQYF. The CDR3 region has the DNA TGTGCCAGCAGCTTCCAAGATACGCAGTATTTT.

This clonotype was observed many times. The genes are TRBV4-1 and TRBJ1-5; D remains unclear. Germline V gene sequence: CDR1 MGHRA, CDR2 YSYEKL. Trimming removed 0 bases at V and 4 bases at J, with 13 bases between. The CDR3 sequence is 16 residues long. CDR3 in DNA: TGCGCCAGCAGCCAAGATATCGGTCCTGGGAATCAGCCCCAGCATTTT. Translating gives CASSQDIGPGNQPQHF.

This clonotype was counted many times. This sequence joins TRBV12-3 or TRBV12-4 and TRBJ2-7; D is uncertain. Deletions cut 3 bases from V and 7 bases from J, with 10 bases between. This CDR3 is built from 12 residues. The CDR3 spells CASSFGIREQYV. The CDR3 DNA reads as TGTGCCAGCAGTTTTGGTATTCGGGAGCAGTACGTC.

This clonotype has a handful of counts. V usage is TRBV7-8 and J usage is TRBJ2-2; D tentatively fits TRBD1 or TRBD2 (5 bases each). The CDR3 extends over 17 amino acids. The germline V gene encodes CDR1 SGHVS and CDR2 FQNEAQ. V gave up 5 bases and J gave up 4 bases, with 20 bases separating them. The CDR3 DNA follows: TGTGCCAGCAGCCCGCGGGTAGGGGCCTCGAGCACCGGGGAGCTGTTTTTT. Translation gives CASSPRVGASSTGELFF.

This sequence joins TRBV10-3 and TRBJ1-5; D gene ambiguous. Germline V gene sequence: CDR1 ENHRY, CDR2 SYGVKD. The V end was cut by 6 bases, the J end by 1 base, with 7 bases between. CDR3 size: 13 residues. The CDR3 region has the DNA TGTGCCATCAGAAGTACCAGCAATCAGCCCCAGCATTTT. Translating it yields CAIRSTSNQPQHF.

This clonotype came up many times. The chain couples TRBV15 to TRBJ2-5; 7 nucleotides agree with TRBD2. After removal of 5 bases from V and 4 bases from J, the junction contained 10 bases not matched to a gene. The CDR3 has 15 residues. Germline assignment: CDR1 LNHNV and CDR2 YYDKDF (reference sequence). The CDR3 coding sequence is TGTGCCACCAGCGGGAGGAGCGGGGATTCAGAGACCCAGTACTTC. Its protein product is CATSGRSGDSETQYF.